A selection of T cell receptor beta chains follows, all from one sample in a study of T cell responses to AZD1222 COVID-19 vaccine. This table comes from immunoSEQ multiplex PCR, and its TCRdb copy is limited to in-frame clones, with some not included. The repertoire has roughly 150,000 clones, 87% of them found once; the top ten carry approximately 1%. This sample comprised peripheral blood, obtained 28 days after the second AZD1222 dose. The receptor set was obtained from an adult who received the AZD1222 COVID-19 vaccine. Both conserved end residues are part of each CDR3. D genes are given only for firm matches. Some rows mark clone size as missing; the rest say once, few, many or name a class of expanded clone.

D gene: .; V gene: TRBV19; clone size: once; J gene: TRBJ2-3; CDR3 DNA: TGTGCCAGTAAAAACCACGGCACAGATACGCAGTATTTT; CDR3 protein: CASKNHGTDTQYF
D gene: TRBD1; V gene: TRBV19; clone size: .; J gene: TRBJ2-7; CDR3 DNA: TGTGCCAGTAGTAGCCTGACAGGGGAATACGAGCAGTACTTC; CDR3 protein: CASSSLTGEYEQYF
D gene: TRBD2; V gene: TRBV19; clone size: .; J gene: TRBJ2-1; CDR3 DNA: TGTGCCAGTAGTGGCAGGGAGGGACGGCAGTTCTTC; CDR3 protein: CASSGREGRQFF
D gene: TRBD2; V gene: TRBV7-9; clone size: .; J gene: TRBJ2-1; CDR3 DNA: TGTGCCAGCAGCCCCATAGCGGGGAGCTCCTACAATGAGCAGTTCTTC; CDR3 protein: CASSPIAGSSYNEQFF
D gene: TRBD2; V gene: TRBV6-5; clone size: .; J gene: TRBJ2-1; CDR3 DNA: TGTGCCAGCAGTTATAGCGGGGGGGCCTACAATGAGCAGTTCTTC; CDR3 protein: CASSYSGGAYNEQFF
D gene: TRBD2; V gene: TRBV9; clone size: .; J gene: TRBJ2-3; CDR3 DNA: TGTGCCAGCAGCCCAAGGAGTCCGGGACTAGCGGGGGGGAAAGATACGCAGTATTTT; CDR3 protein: CASSPRSPGLAGGKDTQYF
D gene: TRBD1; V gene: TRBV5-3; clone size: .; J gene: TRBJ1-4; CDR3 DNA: TGTGCCAGAAGCCGACAGGGGGAGGAGGAAAAACTGTTTTTT; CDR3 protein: CARSRQGEEEKLFF
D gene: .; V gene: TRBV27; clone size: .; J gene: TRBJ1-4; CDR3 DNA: TGTGCCAGCAAGCCGAGCACAGGTGCAACTAATGAAAAACTGTTTTTT; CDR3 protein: CASKPSTGATNEKLFF
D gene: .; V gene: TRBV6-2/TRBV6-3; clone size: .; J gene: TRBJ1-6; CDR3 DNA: TGTGCCAGCAGTTACTCGCGGGGGAGCTCCTATAATTCACCCCTCCACTTT; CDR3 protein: CASSYSRGSSYNSPLHF
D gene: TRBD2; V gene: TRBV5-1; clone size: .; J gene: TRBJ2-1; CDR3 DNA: TGCGCCAGCAATGTAGCGGGGGTCAATGAGCAGTTCTTC; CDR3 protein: CASNVAGVNEQFF